These 13 T cell receptor beta chains were all obtained from the same sample, sequenced in a study of blood T cell repertoires in COVID-19. Clones were sequenced by immunoSEQ multiplex PCR, and TCRdb holds only the in-frame ones, with some missing. This table holds some 66,000 clones, around 84% found once. Sequencing input: peripheral blood. The origin of the receptors is a man in his fifties with active COVID-19.

The rearrangement uses TRBV6-6 and TRBJ1-5, with TRBD1 identical over 9 bases. The CDR3 is 15 residues long. V was clipped by 4 bases and J by 11 bases; unmatched bases: 12. The V gene's germline CDR1 is MNHNY and CDR2 SVGAGI (reference sequence). This CDR3 reads CASSFPGQGVEAQHF. In nucleotides, the CDR3 is TGTGCCAGCAGTTTTCCGGGACAGGGCGTCGAGGCCCAGCATTTT.

The chain joins TRBV6-6 to TRBJ2-7, with TRBD1 matching over 8 bases. V lost 5 bases and J lost 2; bases outside the gene matches: 5. CDR1 and CDR2 (germline): MNHNY, SVGAGI (reference sequence). The CDR3 has 14 amino acids. CDR3 protein: CASSPGQGAYEQYF. In DNA, the CDR3 is TGTGCCAGCAGTCCCGGACAGGGCGCCTACGAGCAGTACTTC.

The J gene is TRBJ2-4, the V gene TRBV5-1; 9 bases match TRBD1. The CDR3 consists of 13 residues. Germline CDR1 is SGHRS and CDR2 is YFSETQ. V shed 5 bases, J shed 8 bases, and the junction held 5 bases outside the gene matches. CDR3 bases: TGCGCCAGCAGTGCCGGGACAGGGCACATTCAGTACTTC. This gives the protein CASSAGTGHIQYF.

This chain uses TRBV15 with TRBJ1-5, with 9 bases lining up with TRBD1. Trimming at V came to 0 bases and at J to 0 bases, leaving 3 bases not matched to a gene. There are 17 residues in the CDR3. Germline V gene lookup returns CDR1 LNHNV and CDR2 YYDKDF (reference sequence). CDR3 residues: CATSRDRTGVSNQPQHF. CDR3 nucleotide sequence: TGTGCCACCAGCAGAGATCGGACAGGGGTTAGCAATCAGCCCCAGCATTTT.

The chain couples TRBV5-4 to TRBJ2-5; 9 bases are a match to TRBD1. The CDR3 totals 16 residues. J lost 3 bases, V lost 4 bases, and 10 bases had no gene match. Germline assignment: CDR1 SGHNT and CDR2 YYREEE (reference sequence). The chain's CDR3 is CASSIYRGRIEETQYF. In DNA form, the CDR3 reads TGTGCCAGCAGCATCTACAGGGGGCGGATAGAAGAGACCCAGTACTTC.

This clone showed up just a few times. The chain is built from TRBV6-5 and TRBJ2-1; 12 nucleotides match TRBD2. Germline values: CDR1 MNHEY, CDR2 SVGAGI. The trim removed 7 bases at V and 10 bases at J, leaving 5 bases unmatched. The CDR3 runs to 13 residues. CDR3 bases: TGTGCCAGCACTAGCGGGGGGGCCGGGGAGCAGTTCTTC. It encodes CASTSGGAGEQFF.

The chain recombines TRBV9 with TRBJ2-5; TRBD2 agrees at 8 bases. The CDR3 runs to 15 residues. With V trimmed by 0 bases and J by 5 bases, 6 bases remained unmatched. Germline-derived CDR1 and CDR2 are SGDLS and YYNGEE. CDR3 protein: CASSVAPGGQETQYF. The CDR3 DNA reads as TGTGCCAGCAGCGTAGCTCCGGGGGGGCAGGAGACCCAGTACTTC.

J is TRBJ2-5 and V is TRBV7-8; a weak D match, TRBD1 (5 bases). Germline assignment: CDR1 SGHVS and CDR2 FQNEAQ. V lost 2 bases, J lost 1 base, and 8 bases lay in between. This CDR3 has 14 amino acids. The CDR3 here is CASSLQGVQETQYF. The CDR3 DNA reads TGTGCCAGCAGCTTACAAGGGGTCCAAGAGACCCAGTACTTC.

V gene TRBV7-9 combines with J gene TRBJ2-1; no clear D. Trimming stripped 5 bases from V and 5 bases from J, with 7 bases between. The CDR3 extends over 12 amino acids. Germline V gene sequence: CDR1 SEHNR, CDR2 FQNEAQ (reference sequence). CDR3 in DNA: TGTGCCAGCAGCCCACCGGACAATGAGCAGTTCTTC. This codes for CASSPPDNEQFF.

The rearrangement joins TRBV6-2 or TRBV6-3 to TRBJ1-2, with TRBD1 matching 11 bases. CDR1 MNHEY and CDR2 SVGEGT come from the germline V gene. J lost 7 bases, V lost 2 bases, and 3 bases had no gene match. The CDR3 has 14 amino acids. The CDR3 DNA is TGTGCCAGCAGTTACGGACAGGGGGCTTTTGGCTACACCTTC. Amino acid sequence: CASSYGQGAFGYTF.

The chain combines TRBV7-9 with TRBJ1-2; D unresolved. Germline V gene data show CDR1 as SEHNR and CDR2 as FQNEAQ (reference sequence). Trimming pared 2 bases from V and 5 bases from J, leaving 15 bases between. CDR3 length equals 15 residues. This CDR3 reads CASSLIAAPNYGYTF. DNA of the CDR3: TGTGCCAGCAGCTTAATCGCAGCGCCAAATTATGGCTACACCTTC.

The chain couples TRBV12-3 or TRBV12-4 to TRBJ2-2; the D is unclear. The CDR3 has 13 residues. V was pared by 3 bases and J by 7 bases, with 9 bases between. The CDR3: CASSFSRSGELFF. In DNA form, the CDR3 reads TGTGCCAGCAGTTTTTCGCGTAGCGGGGAGCTGTTTTTT.

The chain recombines TRBV7-9 with TRBJ2-3; 11 bases are a match to TRBD2. The V gene end was trimmed by 3 bases and the J gene end by 5 bases; junction bases not matched to a gene: 10. Germline CDR1 is SEHNR and CDR2 is FQNEAQ (reference sequence). CDR3 size: 17 residues. The CDR3 protein is CASSFSTSGNVIDTQYF. As DNA, the CDR3 is TGTGCCAGCAGCTTCTCGACTAGCGGGAATGTAATAGATACGCAGTATTTT.